This paragraph reports one TCR beta chain. The CDR3 totals 15 residues. Germline values: CDR1 SGHNT, CDR2 YYREEE (reference sequence). TCRdb reprocessed the 5' RACE reads and stores each CDR3 protein as one record, lacking DNA. The sample includes about 450,000 distinct CDR3 sequences. This sample is drawn from a study of monozygotic twins with inflammatory bowel disease. This rearrangement joins TRBV5-4 to TRBJ1-1; without DNA, the TCRdb call of TRBD1 cannot be checked. The clonotype originates from a human donor with ulcerative colitis or Crohn's disease, or a healthy co-twin of an affected twin (not recorded which). The material sequenced was blood. CDR3 region: CASSSGTVMNTEAFF.